The following is a T cell receptor (beta chain) sequence with its context. Trimming left V 0 bases short and J 4 bases short, with 18 bases between. The CDR3 is made up of 17 amino acids. CDR1 and CDR2 (germline): LGHDT, YNNKEL (reference sequence). Sequencing used immunoSEQ multiplex PCR; TCRdb keeps in-frame clones, though not all of them. The data show a few hundred thousand clones, about 87% seen once. The sample's treatment: 19 received Ad26.COV2.S at low or high dose, single or two shots; about 5 received placebo; per-sample allocation not given. Samples analyzed were those drawn on day 63 after the first vaccine or placebo injection. This sample was taken from a study of Ad26.COV2.S vaccination and SARS-CoV-2 variants. Study in general: Recipients of Ad26.COV2.S got it intramuscularly, once or twice 56 days apart.

The sample consisted of peripheral blood, taken in a trial of Ad26.COV2.S vaccine versus placebo. The source of this sequence is a person between 18 and 59 years old who received the Ad26.COV2.S COVID-19 vaccine or a placebo. This chain links TRBV3-1 (or the pseudogene TRBV3-2) with TRBJ2-5; D gene uncertain. CDR3 in amino acids: CASSQDMGWVSPETQYF. CDR3 DNA: TGTGCCAGCAGCCAAGATATGGGCTGGGTCTCCCCAGAGACCCAGTACTTC.